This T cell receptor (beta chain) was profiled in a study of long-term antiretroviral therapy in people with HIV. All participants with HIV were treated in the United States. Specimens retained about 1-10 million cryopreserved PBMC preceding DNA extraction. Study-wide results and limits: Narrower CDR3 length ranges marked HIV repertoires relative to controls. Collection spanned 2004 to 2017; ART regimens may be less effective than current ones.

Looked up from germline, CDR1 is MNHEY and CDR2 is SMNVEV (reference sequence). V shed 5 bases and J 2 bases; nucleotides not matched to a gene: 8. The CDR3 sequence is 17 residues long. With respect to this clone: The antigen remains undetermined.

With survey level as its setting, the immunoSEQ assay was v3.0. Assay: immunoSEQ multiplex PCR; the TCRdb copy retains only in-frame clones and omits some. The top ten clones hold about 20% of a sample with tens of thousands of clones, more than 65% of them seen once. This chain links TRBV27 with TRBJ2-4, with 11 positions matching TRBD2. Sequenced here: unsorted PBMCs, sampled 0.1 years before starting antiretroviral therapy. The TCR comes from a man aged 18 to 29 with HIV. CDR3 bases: TGTGCCAGCAGTCCCCTACTAGCGGGAGACTCCAAAAACATTCAGTACTTC. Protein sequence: CASSPLLAGDSKNIQYF.